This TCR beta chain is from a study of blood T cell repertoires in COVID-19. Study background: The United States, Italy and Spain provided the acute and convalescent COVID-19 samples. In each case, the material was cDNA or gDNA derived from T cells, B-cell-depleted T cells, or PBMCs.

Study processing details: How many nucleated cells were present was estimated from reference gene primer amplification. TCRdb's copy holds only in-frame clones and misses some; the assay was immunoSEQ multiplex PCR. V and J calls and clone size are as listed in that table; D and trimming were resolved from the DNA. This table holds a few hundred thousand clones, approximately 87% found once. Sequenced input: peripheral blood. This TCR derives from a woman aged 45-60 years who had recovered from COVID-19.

CDR3: CASSPTAQGTYEQYF. The CDR3 DNA reads TGTGCCAGCAGTCCTACTGCACAGGGGACCTACGAGCAGTACTTC. This chain joins TRBV28 and TRBJ2-7, with TRBD1 matching over 7 bases. The trim removed 5 bases at V and 2 bases at J, leaving 9 bases unmatched. The CDR3 length is 15 residues. CDR1 is MDHEN and CDR2 is SYDVKM in the germline V gene.